This is a list of T cell receptor beta chains from one sample in a study of regulatory T cells in long-lasting Graves disease. TCRdb re-derived calls from the multiplex PCR reads in MiXCR, one entry per CDR3 protein. Seen here are some 280,000 distinct CDR3 sequences, approximately 20% observed once, and the top ten hold approximately 60%. The specimen comprised peripheral blood mononuclear cells (PBMCs), sampled when the disease was refractory, from a patient treated with antithyroid drugs. All receptors derive from a female donor with Graves disease. The CDR3 runs from the conserved cysteine through the conserved F or W. D genes are given only for firm matches. Expanded clones get a size class; other rows say once, few or many, or leave the size out.

>TRBV28|TRBD1|17|many|TRBJ2-6
TGTGCCTCCTCTGGTGGACAGGGGGCTCCGGGGGCCAACGTCCTGACTTTC
CASSGGQGAPGANVLTF
>TRBV6-2/TRBV6-3|-|14|-|TRBJ2-1
TGTGCCAGCAGGAGTACCGGGACCTACAATGAGCAGTTCTTC
CASRSTGTYNEQFF
>TRBV11-1|-|15|-|TRBJ1-4
TGTGCCAGCAGCGAAAGTGAGGGGTTGTATGAAAAACTGTTTTTT
CASSESEGLYEKLFF
>TRBV28|-|17|-|TRBJ2-1
TGTGCCAGCAGTTTACTTTATTCCAGGGGCTACGCCAATGAGCAGTTCTTC
CASSLLYSRGYANEQFF
>TRBV28|-|14|few|TRBJ2-2
TGTGCCAGCAGGGCGGGCGGGGACACCGGGGAGCTGTTTTTT
CASRAGGDTGELFF
>TRBV6-1|TRBD1|18|many|TRBJ1-1
TGTGCCAGCAGTAAGCGGGACAGGGAGGTTTGGGGGGCGTCTGAAGCTTTCTTT
CASSKRDREVWGASEAFF
>TRBV28|-|13|many|TRBJ2-2
TGTGCCAGCAGTCCGCAAGATTCCGGGGAGCTGTTTTTT
CASSPQDSGELFF
>TRBV24-1|TRBD1|18|few|TRBJ2-5
TGTGCCACCAGTGATTTGCTGAGGACAGGACCGCTTCAAGAGACCCAGTACTTC
CATSDLLRTGPLQETQYF
>TRBV2|TRBD2|14|-|TRBJ2-7
TGTGCCAGCAGTAACCGGGAGGGCGGGTACGAGCAGTACTTC
CASSNREGGYEQYF
>TRBV5-5|-|13|many|TRBJ1-2
TGTGCCAGCAGCTTGACGATTATCTATGGCTACACCTTC
CASSLTIIYGYTF
>TRBV9|-|13|-|TRBJ2-7
TGTGCCAGCAGCGTAGGGGCCTCCTACGAGCAGTACTTC
CASSVGASYEQYF
>TRBV11-2|-|12|many|TRBJ2-1
TGTGCCAGCAGCTTGGACCCAGATGAGCAGTTCTTC
CASSLDPDEQFF